This passage covers 28 T cell receptor beta chains from one sample sequenced in a study of T cell responses to AZD1222 COVID-19 vaccine. The data were produced by immunoSEQ multiplex PCR, yet TCRdb's version contains in-frame clones alone and is incomplete. The sample has some 130,000 clones; 93% are singletons. Source: peripheral blood, taken on day 0 of AZD1222 vaccination. The receptors originated from an adult in good health.

The chain carries TRBV7-8 and TRBJ2-1; no firm D call. In germline, CDR1 is SGHVS, CDR2 FQNEAQ. The CDR3 covers 16 residues. The V end lost 0 bases, the J end lost 0 bases, and 9 bases lay between the germline ends. The CDR3, as DNA: TGTGCCAGCAGCTTAGCGCGAATGATCTCCTACAATGAGCAGTTCTTC. Residues: CASSLARMISYNEQFF.

The chain recombines TRBV19 with TRBJ2-3; D possibly matches TRBD1 or TRBD2 (6 bases each). Trimming took 0 bases from V and 5 from J, leaving 12 bases between them. Germline V gene sequence: CDR1 LNHDA, CDR2 SQIVND (reference sequence). This CDR3 has 15 amino acids. CDR3 in DNA: TGTGCCAGTAGTATAGATCGGGGGCGAGGAGATACGCAGTATTTT. Its protein product is CASSIDRGRGDTQYF.

The chain is built from TRBV10-3 and TRBJ2-3; 7 nucleotides align to TRBD2. The trim removed 3 bases at V and 6 bases at J, leaving 9 bases unmatched. This CDR3 region has 15 residues. Per the germline V gene, CDR1 is ENHRY and CDR2 is SYGVKD. CDR3 residues: CAISEGGRAGDTQYF. The CDR3 region has the DNA TGTGCCATCAGTGAAGGAGGGAGGGCGGGGGATACGCAGTATTTT.

The table lists this clone with a count of one. V and J are TRBV6-1 and TRBJ2-1; tentative D call: TRBD1 (6 bases). CDR3 length: 15 amino acids. The germline CDR1 and CDR2 sequences are MNHNS and SASEGT. V shed 0 bases and J shed 4 bases, with 10 bases lying between them. The CDR3 DNA follows: TGTGCCAGCAGTGAAGCCGAGCAGGGGTACAATGAGCAGTTCTTC. Its translation: CASSEAEQGYNEQFF.

The gene calls are TRBV5-6 and TRBJ1-2; D gene uncertain. Germline V gene lookup returns CDR1 SGHDT and CDR2 YYEEEE. The CDR3 runs 14 residues. Trimming removed 3 bases at V and 0 bases at J, with 9 bases between. CDR3 loop: CASSSEETNYGYTF. The CDR3 DNA sequence: TGTGCCAGCAGCTCAGAAGAAACTAACTATGGCTACACCTTC.

A single count supports this clone. Here the CDR3 reads CASSGLAGRSYEQYF. As DNA, the CDR3 is TGTGCCAGCAGTGGACTAGCGGGAAGGTCCTACGAGCAGTACTTC. The J gene is TRBJ2-7, the V gene TRBV27; 12 bases align to TRBD2. Germline trimming cut 5 bases from V and 1 base from J; bases unmatched to any gene: 3. The CDR3 covers 15 residues. Germline CDR1 MNHEY, CDR2 SMNVEV (reference sequence).

The CDR3: CAWSMELAGDSYEQYF. Here the CDR3 DNA reads TGTGCCTGGAGTATGGAGCTAGCGGGAGACTCCTACGAGCAGTACTTC. The rearrangement uses TRBV30 and TRBJ2-7, with 10 bases matching TRBD2. J gave up 0 bases and V 2 bases, and 7 bases lay outside the gene matches. This CDR3 has 16 residues. Per germline, CDR1 GTSNPN and CDR2 SVGIG (reference sequence).

The chain couples TRBV30 to TRBJ2-7, with 11 bases fitting TRBD2. The CDR3 is 15 residues long. Per germline, CDR1 GTSNPN and CDR2 SVGIG (reference sequence). The ends lost 2 bases at V and 2 bases at J; junction bases unmatched: 5. The chain's CDR3 is CAWSPGLAEPYEQYF. The CDR3, as DNA: TGTGCCTGGAGTCCGGGACTAGCGGAGCCCTACGAGCAGTACTTC.

The chain recombines TRBV3-1 (or the pseudogene TRBV3-2) with TRBJ1-2; a possible D gene is TRBD1 (5 bases). The V gene's germline CDR1 is LGHDT and CDR2 YNNKEL (reference sequence). V lost 3 bases and J 4 bases, leaving 18 bases between the germline ends. The CDR3 has 16 residues. The CDR3 spells CASSHWEGLKFYGYTF. The DNA of the CDR3 is TGTGCCAGCAGCCACTGGGAGGGGCTTAAATTCTATGGCTACACCTTC.

The chain employs TRBV28 and TRBJ2-7; a possible D gene is TRBD1 (5 bases). The CDR3 contains 14 residues. Trimming took off 5 bases at V and 6 bases at J, with 17 bases between the two ends. Germline loops: CDR1 MDHEN, CDR2 SYDVKM. CDR3 in amino acids: CASSKRRGKREQYF. CDR3 nucleotides: TGTGCCAGCAGTAAAAGAAGGGGAAAACGCGAGCAGTACTTC.

The chain combines TRBV29-1 with TRBJ1-1, with a possible D match to TRBD1 (6 bases). Germline lookup yields CDR1 SQVTM and CDR2 ANQGSEA. V was pared by 6 bases and J by 5 bases, with 16 bases between. The CDR3 extends over 13 amino acids. DNA for the CDR3: TGCAGCGTAAGACAGGAGTTGGGGACTGAAGCTTTCTTT. Translating gives CSVRQELGTEAFF.

V and J are TRBV28 and TRBJ1-2; D uncertain. Germline values: CDR1 MDHEN, CDR2 SYDVKM. Trimming removed 6 bases at V and 2 bases at J, with 13 bases between. There are 14 residues in the CDR3. CDR3 nucleotide sequence: TGTGCCAGCAGCAGAGTGACAACCAACTATGGCTACACCTTC. It translates to CASSRVTTNYGYTF.

The chain links TRBV27 to TRBJ1-2; the match to TRBD1 covers 8 bases. The CDR3 spans 13 residues. J lost 3 bases, V lost 5 bases, and 2 bases had no gene match. Germline V gene data show CDR1 as MNHEY and CDR2 as SMNVEV (reference sequence). CDR3 nucleotides: TGTGCCAGCAGTCAGGACAGGGACTATGGCTACACCTTC. Its translation is CASSQDRDYGYTF.

The sample holds one count of this clone. This rearrangement joins TRBV28 to TRBJ2-7, with 8 positions matching TRBD1. CDR3 length: 18 amino acids. The ends lost 3 bases at V and 3 bases at J; junction bases unmatched: 16. Looked up from germline, CDR1 is MDHEN and CDR2 is SYDVKM. The CDR3: CASSFFGQGKFRGYEQYF. The DNA of the CDR3 is TGTGCCAGCAGTTTTTTCGGACAGGGTAAATTCAGGGGCTACGAGCAGTACTTC.

The CDR3 reads CASSLGVVSYGYTF. The DNA for the CDR3 is TGTGCCAGCAGCTTGGGGGTAGTAAGCTATGGCTACACCTTC. The chain is built from TRBV5-4 and TRBJ1-2; no clear D. This CDR3 comprises 14 residues. Germline V lookup: CDR1 SGHNT, CDR2 YYREEE (reference sequence). V gave up 0 bases and J gave up 4 bases, with 10 bases separating them.

The rearrangement uses TRBV5-5 and TRBJ2-1, with TRBD1 matching over 10 bases. V lost 0 bases and J lost 4; bases outside the gene matches: 4. Germline assignment: CDR1 SGHKS and CDR2 YYEKEE (reference sequence). The CDR3 length is 16 residues. Here the CDR3 reads CASSLEGTGVYNEQFF. The CDR3 DNA follows: TGTGCCAGCAGCTTGGAAGGGACAGGGGTTTACAATGAGCAGTTCTTC. The full variable domain, with the rest looked up from reference TRBV5-5 and TRBJ2-1, is DAGVTQSPTHLIKTRGQQVTLRCSPISGHKSVSWYQQVLGQGPQFIFQYYEKEERGRGNFPDRFSARQFPNYSSELNVNALLLGDSALYLCASSLEGTGVYNEQFFGPGTRLTVL.

This sequence joins TRBV11-2 and TRBJ2-1; TRBD2 matches at 11 bases. Germline V gives CDR1 SGHAT, CDR2 FQNNGV. Trimming removed 5 bases from V and 7 bases from J; junction bases left unmatched: 4. The CDR3 extends over 14 amino acids. The CDR3 spells CASSRTSGSNEQFF. The CDR3 DNA follows: TGTGCCAGCAGCCGCACTAGCGGGAGTAATGAGCAGTTCTTC.

This clone was recorded a few times. The chain is built from TRBV6-5 and TRBJ1-1; D is unresolved. The CDR3 is 13 amino acids. Per germline, CDR1 MNHEY and CDR2 SVGAGI. The germline V and J ends were trimmed by 2 bases and 1 base, with 5 bases remaining between them. CDR3 sequence: CASSYGENTEAFF. The CDR3 DNA reads TGTGCCAGCAGTTACGGGGAGAACACTGAAGCTTTCTTT.

The chain is built from TRBV27 and TRBJ1-3; 8 bases match TRBD1. The CDR3 length is 15 residues. V was pared by 5 bases and J by 2 bases, with 5 bases of the junction left unmatched. Per the germline V gene, CDR1 is MNHEY and CDR2 is SMNVEV (reference sequence). The CDR3 protein is CASSQSTGAGNTIYF. CDR3 sequence (DNA): TGTGCCAGCAGTCAATCGACAGGGGCTGGAAACACCATATATTTT.

The chain employs TRBV6-6 and TRBJ1-1; the D is unclear. V shed 2 bases and J shed 8 bases, with 12 bases lying between them. Germline V gene lookup returns CDR1 MNHNY and CDR2 SVGAGI (reference sequence). This CDR3 is 13 amino acids long. Here the CDR3 DNA reads TGTGCCAGCAGTTACCAAGCAAGTTCCGAAGCTTTCTTT. Encoded protein: CASSYQASSEAFF.

This chain links TRBV5-5 with TRBJ2-3; 7 bases are a match to TRBD1. Germline V gene sequence: CDR1 SGHKS, CDR2 YYEKEE (reference sequence). Germline trimming cut 1 base from V and 5 bases from J; bases unmatched to any gene: 7. The CDR3 consists of 15 residues. CDR3 loop: CASSLRSGQLDTQYF. CDR3 bases: TGTGCCAGCAGCTTGAGGTCGGGACAGTTAGATACGCAGTATTTT.

The J gene is TRBJ1-6, the V gene TRBV27, with 8 positions matching TRBD1. The CDR3 is 14 residues long. CDR1 is MNHEY and CDR2 is SMNVEV in the germline V gene (reference sequence). The V gene end was trimmed by 6 bases and the J gene end by 7 bases; junction bases not matched to a gene: 5. CDR3 nucleotides: TGTGCCAGCAGGCCGACAGGGGTAAATTCACCCCTCCACTTT. It translates to CASRPTGVNSPLHF.

The genes are TRBV5-1 and TRBJ1-1; no definite D call. CDR1 and CDR2 from the germline V gene are SGHRS and YFSETQ. Trimming removed 0 bases from V and 1 base from J, with 10 bases in between. The CDR3 consists of 15 residues. In nucleotides, the CDR3 is TGCGCCAGCAGCTTGGAAGGGAAGGGGAACACTGAAGCTTTCTTT. This translates into CASSLEGKGNTEAFF.

The V gene is TRBV5-6, the J gene TRBJ1-1, with D unclear. Germline V gene sequence: CDR1 SGHDT, CDR2 YYEEEE. V was trimmed by 3 bases and J by 2 bases, leaving 11 bases between them. The CDR3 spans 14 residues. CDR3 nucleotides: TGTGCCAGCAGCTGGGGAAGGTTAAACACTGAAGCTTTCTTT. Translated, it gives CASSWGRLNTEAFF.

This chain links TRBV3-1 (or the pseudogene TRBV3-2) with TRBJ1-6; D perhaps matches TRBD1 (5 bases). CDR3 length: 15 amino acids. Germline CDR1 is LGHDT and CDR2 is YNNKEL (reference sequence). Trimming shortened V by 4 bases and J by 4 bases, and 11 bases separated the two germline ends. For the CDR3, the DNA is TGTGCCAGCAGCCCCGATCAGGGATATAATTCACCCCTCCACTTT. Protein product: CASSPDQGYNSPLHF.

V gene TRBV6-5 combines with J gene TRBJ2-1, with 10 bases that match TRBD2. This CDR3 is 14 amino acids long. Germline-derived CDR1 and CDR2 are MNHEY and SVGAGI. Losses at the gene ends were 4 bases for V and 10 bases for J; bases not matched to a gene: 7. CDR3 region: CASSFASGSQEQFF. In DNA, the CDR3 is TGTGCCAGCAGTTTCGCTAGCGGGAGCCAGGAGCAGTTCTTC.

The CDR3 loop is CASSRLPGLAPTGELFF. Here the CDR3 DNA reads TGTGCCAGCTCAAGGCTACCGGGACTAGCGCCTACCGGGGAGCTGTTTTTT. The chain combines TRBV18 with TRBJ2-2; 10 bases map to TRBD2. The V gene's germline CDR1 is KGHSH and CDR2 LQKENI. V was pared by 5 bases and J by 5 bases, with 11 bases of the junction left unmatched. This CDR3 is built from 17 residues.

This clone was observed a handful of times. At one boundary the junction diverges from the germline segment, which might be a read error. The CDR3 protein is CASGYPGFSNDGYTF. In nucleotides, the CDR3 is TGTGCTAGTGGTTATCCAGGGTTCTCTAACGATGGCTACACCTTC. The rearrangement uses TRBV12-5 and TRBJ1-2; a weak D match, TRBD1 (5 bases). The CDR3 contains 15 residues. Germline V gene data show CDR1 as LGHNT and CDR2 as FRNRAP.